This T cell receptor beta chain was captured by sequencing in a study of cytomegalovirus exposure and HLA in healthy donors. Study findings and constraints: Rare TCR sequences predominated, though certain public TCRs were found in many donors.

Method: immunoSEQ multiplex PCR; TCRdb's copy keeps in-frame clones and lacks some. In the table there are around 150,000 clones, 90% to 95% of which are singletons. This CDR3 has 15 residues. The V gene's germline CDR1 is SGHNT and CDR2 YYREEE (reference sequence). Deletions cut 0 bases from V and 4 bases from J, with 13 bases between. The donors were part of the validation cohort of roughly 110 subjects. That cohort was separate from the first cohort, which comprised about 670 subjects. To note about this clone: What it recognizes is unknown.

The material sequenced was PBMCs. The sequence came from a man between 18 and 29 years old in good health and CMV-seronegative. The chain carries TRBV5-4 and TRBJ1-2; D is possibly TRBD1 (5 bases). The CDR3 reads CASSLGVGAGYGYTF. The CDR3 DNA is TGTGCCAGCAGCTTGGGTGTAGGGGCTGGCTATGGCTACACCTTC.